This T cell receptor beta chain was recorded in a study of CD8+ T cells in alopecia areata. Looking at the study overall: After 6 to 18 months of tofacitinib, follow-up continued 6 months off drug.

The V gene end was trimmed by 6 bases and the J gene end by 4 bases; junction bases not matched to a gene: 5. Looked up from germline, CDR1 is SQVTM and CDR2 is ANQGSEA. The CDR3 length is 13 residues. TCR sequencing used cDNA made by reverse transcription of extracted RNA. Sequencing was performed with immunoSEQ multiplex PCR; in TCRdb, only in-frame clones are kept and a portion is missing. The top ten hold approximately 1.7% of the sample, which has some 180,000 clones, approximately 62% seen once. Alopecia areata patients gave lesional scalp punch biopsies and peripheral blood samples. CD4+ and CD8+ T cells were sorted from PBMCs stained for CD3, CD4 and CD8.

The sample in question was CD4+ T cells sorted from blood, obtained at week 0. This chain joins TRBV29-1 and TRBJ2-5, with 10 bases matching TRBD1. This receptor was identified in a human donor with alopecia areata. The CDR3 reads CSVSWTGGETQYF. CDR3 coding DNA: TGCAGCGTGTCTTGGACAGGGGGAGAGACCCAGTACTTC.